The T cell receptor beta chain under discussion was sequenced for a study of PD-L1 blockade in urothelial cancer. The data were produced by immunoSEQ multiplex PCR, yet TCRdb's version contains in-frame clones alone and is incomplete. The sample consists of 85,000 to 100,000 clones, 90% of them appearing once. The receptor's source is a man in his sixties with urothelial cancer. The source was PBMCs, collected around atezolizumab (anti-PD-L1) treatment.

The CDR3 DNA sequence: TGTGCCAGCAGGGGCCAGGGGCTTGGCTATGGCTACACCTTC. Protein sequence: CASRGQGLGYGYTF. V gene TRBV28 combines with J gene TRBJ1-2; D perhaps matches TRBD1 (6 bases). The V end was cut by 6 bases, the J end by 4 bases, with 15 bases between. The CDR3 extends over 14 amino acids. Germline CDR1 is MDHEN and CDR2 is SYDVKM.